This T cell receptor beta chain came from a study of shared clonotypes between healthy human individuals. Whole-study results and caveats: Lower generation probabilities were found for non-shared clonotypes than for those shared by all four donors. Researchers found naive subsets generally carried larger estimated richness than memory subsets. Sharing across a few donors was seen in 4% to 5.5% of naive CD4 clonotypes.

The CDR3 is made up of 15 amino acids. Looked up from germline, CDR1 is SGHNT and CDR2 is YYREEE (reference sequence). The V end lost 4 bases, the J end lost 6 bases, and 17 bases lay between the germline ends. About this clone: Its cognate antigen is unknown.

Sorted-subset replicate PCRs used 150 to 200 ng DNA, about 30,000 T cell genomes. Only in-frame clones appear in the TCRdb table, and some are missing; sequencing was by immunoSEQ multiplex PCR. The sample lists approximately 2.5 million clones, under 95% occurring once. Sequenced material: naive CD4+ T cells from PBMCs. Noted subset: CD45RA+ positively selected. The clonotype was recovered from a man aged 18 to 30 in good health. Some clones in this sample may be carry-over from other donors' samples. The V gene is TRBV5-4, the J gene TRBJ1-3, with D maybe TRBD1 (6 bases). CDR3 loop: CASSDRTDSVNTIYF. DNA of the CDR3: TGTGCCAGCAGCGACAGGACAGACAGTGTAAACACCATATATTTT.